This TCR beta chain was profiled in a study of blood T cell repertoires in COVID-19. Study-wide context: Sample material is recorded as cDNA or gDNA derived from T cells, B-cell-depleted T cells, or PBMCs.

This CDR3 has 14 residues. Germline-derived CDR1 and CDR2 are LNHDA and SQIVND (reference sequence). The junction had 6 bases not matched to a gene; V was cut back by 6 bases and J by 2 bases. Authors' processing steps: Estimates of nucleated cell counts were drawn from the amplification of reference gene primers. Sequencing used immunoSEQ multiplex PCR; TCRdb keeps in-frame clones, though not all of them. The V and J calls and clone size were taken over from that table, and D and trimming were inferred from the DNA. In the table there are around 150,000 clones, 80% to 90% of which are singletons. The receptor was isolated from a man aged 55-75 years with active or convalescent COVID-19. The specimen sequenced was peripheral blood. The chain links TRBV19 to TRBJ2-5; 7 nucleotides line up with TRBD1. As DNA, the CDR3 is TGTGCCAGTAGACCTAGGGGACAGCAAGAGACCCAGTACTTC. It translates to CASRPRGQQETQYF. Drawing the rest from reference TRBV19 and TRBJ2-5, the complete variable domain is DGGITQSPKYLFRKEGQNVTLSCEQNLNHDAMYWYRQDPGQGLRLIYYSQIVNDFQKGDIAEGYSVSREKKESFPLTVTSAQKNPTAFYLCASRPRGQQETQYFGPGTRLLVL.